The rows below give T cell receptor beta chains drawn from one sample of a study of T cell responses to AZD1222 COVID-19 vaccine. TCRdb's table, derived via immunoSEQ multiplex PCR, lists solely in-frame clones and lacks some. The repertoire holds approximately 79,000 clones, with roughly 88% as singletons. The sample in question was peripheral blood, obtained on day 0 of AZD1222 vaccination. The receptors shown here come from an adult in good health. Both conserved end residues are part of each CDR3. A D gene is named only where the DNA matches it firmly. Size values are once, few and many counts, or a class for expanded clones, and some rows have none.

size,V,J,D,DNA,CDR3
-,TRBV28,TRBJ1-4,-,TGTGCCACCCGAGAGGCGGAAAAACTGTTTTTT,CATREAEKLFF
once,TRBV28,TRBJ1-6,TRBD1,TGTGCCAGCACCGATACAGGGGGCAATTCACCCCTCCACTTT,CASTDTGGNSPLHF
-,TRBV19,TRBJ1-6,-,TGTGCCAGTAGTATAAGTGGGGGGACTGCTCGTTCACCCCTCCACTTT,CASSISGGTARSPLHF
-,TRBV19,TRBJ1-3,-,TGTGCCACCGGCAGAGGGAACACCATATATTTT,CATGRGNTIYF
-,TRBV29-1,TRBJ1-2,TRBD1,TGCAGCACAGAAGTGGGAGGGGGCATTGGCTACACCTTC,CSTEVGGGIGYTF
once,TRBV28,TRBJ1-1,-,TGTGCCAGCACCCCGGGACGGGAGAACACTGAAGCTTTCTTT,CASTPGRENTEAFF
-,TRBV28,TRBJ1-5,-,TGTGCCAGCAGATTGACATTCAATAGCAATCAGCCCCAGCATTTT,CASRLTFNSNQPQHF
-,TRBV19,TRBJ2-1,-,TGTGCCAGTAGTATTCCAGGTACAGGGATTGCGTTCTTC,CASSIPGTGIAFF
-,TRBV10-1,TRBJ2-1,-,TGCGCCAGCAGTGACCGGGCCCCAGCGATAAGCTCCTACAATGAGCAGTTCTTC,CASSDRAPAISSYNEQFF
-,TRBV6-2/TRBV6-3,TRBJ2-7,TRBD2,TGTGCCAGCAGTTATGGGACTAGCGGGACCGCCTACGAGCAGTACTTC,CASSYGTSGTAYEQYF
-,TRBV19,TRBJ2-2,TRBD2,TGTGCCAGTAGAAACCCGGGACTAGCCACCGGGGAGCTGTTTTTT,CASRNPGLATGELFF
-,TRBV30,TRBJ1-5,-,TGTGCCTGGAGTATTCTAGGGTTACAGCCCCAGCATTTT,CAWSILGLQPQHF
-,TRBV11-2,TRBJ1-2,TRBD1,TGTGCCAGCAGCTCATCGGACAGGGGGAACTATGGCTACACCTTC,CASSSSDRGNYGYTF
-,TRBV6-2/TRBV6-3,TRBJ2-7,-,TGTGCCAGCAGTAGGGTACGCGAGCAGTACTTC,CASSRVREQYF
once,TRBV2,TRBJ1-4,-,TGTGCCAGCAGTAGGGGGGGACTTGCAACTAATGAAAAACTGTTTTTT,CASSRGGLATNEKLFF
-,TRBV29-1,TRBJ2-7,-,TGCAGCGTTAGGGACGGGGTCTACGAGCAGTACTTC,CSVRDGVYEQYF
-,TRBV10-1,TRBJ2-7,-,TGCGCCAGTTCTCACAGGGTTGGGTCCTACGAGCAGTACTTC,CASSHRVGSYEQYF
-,TRBV30,TRBJ1-4,TRBD1,TGTGCCTGGAGTCCCGACAGGGGGACAACTAATGAAAAACTGTTTTTT,CAWSPDRGTTNEKLFF
-,TRBV9,TRBJ2-7,TRBD2,TGTGCCAGCAGTGAGGGACTAGCGGGAGTCTACGAGCAGTACTTC,CASSEGLAGVYEQYF
-,TRBV28,TRBJ1-5,TRBD1,TGTGCCAGCAGTTCGATTGACAGGGAGGGACTGCCCCAGCATTTT,CASSSIDREGLPQHF
-,TRBV4-1,TRBJ2-5,TRBD2,TGCGCCAGCAGCCAAGCTAGCGGGAGGGCAGAGACCCAGTACTTC,CASSQASGRAETQYF
-,TRBV5-5,TRBJ2-7,TRBD1,TGTGCCAGCAGCTTCGCATTCGGACAGGGATACGAGCAGTACTTC,CASSFAFGQGYEQYF
-,TRBV5-8,TRBJ1-5,-,TGTGCCCAAGCAGGGGCGGGAGGTCAGCCCCAGCATTTT,CAQAGAGGQPQHF
-,TRBV3-1/TRBV3-2,TRBJ2-7,-,TGTGCCAGCAGCCGGGAGTTGCCCTGGGCCGGCGAGCAGTACTTC,CASSRELPWAGEQYF
-,TRBV3-1/TRBV3-2,TRBJ1-6,-,TGTGCCAGCAGCCAAGGAGCGCAGGGAGGTAATTCACCCCTCCACTTT,CASSQGAQGGNSPLHF
-,TRBV28,TRBJ1-1,-,TGTGCCAGCACCACATACCGGTCTGCTTTCTTT,CASTTYRSAFF
-,TRBV12-3/TRBV12-4,TRBJ1-2,TRBD1,TGTGCCAGCAGGCCGACAGGGGACTATGGCTACACCTTC,CASRPTGDYGYTF
once,TRBV19,TRBJ2-3,TRBD2,TGTGCCAGTAGTTTGGCGGGAGGGCCTCGCGGGGGCACAGATACGCAGTATTTT,CASSLAGGPRGGTDTQYF
-,TRBV19,TRBJ2-7,TRBD2,TGTGCCAGTAGTGGGACTAGCGGAACTTACGAGCAGTACTTC,CASSGTSGTYEQYF
-,TRBV4-2,TRBJ2-2,TRBD2,TGTGCCAGCAGCACCCTTGGCGGGGGGGCGAACACCGGGGAGCTGTTTTTT,CASSTLGGGANTGELFF
-,TRBV5-1,TRBJ2-2,TRBD1,TGCGCCAGCAGCTTACTGACAGGGGCAGGGACCGGGGAGCTGTTTTTT,CASSLLTGAGTGELFF
-,TRBV5-8,TRBJ2-2,-,TGTGCCAGCAGCTTGGTGTCAGGGACCGGGGAGCTGTTTTTT,CASSLVSGTGELFF
-,TRBV6-5,TRBJ1-4,TRBD1,TGTGCCAGCAGTTCGGACAGGGGGCCGGTAGGACTGTTTTTT,CASSSDRGPVGLFF
-,TRBV19,TRBJ2-6,-,TGTGCCAGTCGGACGGGAAGCTCTGGGGCCAACGTCCTGACTTTC,CASRTGSSGANVLTF
-,TRBV11-2,TRBJ2-5,-,TGTGCCAGCAGCCCAAGACTAGGTTCCAGAGACAGCCAGTACTTC,CASSPRLGSRDSQYF
-,TRBV9,TRBJ1-1,-,TGTGCCAGCAGCGTAGTGGCCGGCGGGGACACTGAAGCTTTCTTT,CASSVVAGGDTEAFF
few,TRBV5-5,TRBJ2-3,-,TGTGCCAGCAGCGGGACTGGGGGCGATACGCAGTATTTT,CASSGTGGDTQYF
-,TRBV23-1,TRBJ1-1,TRBD1,TGCGCCAGCAGTCAGATGGGACAGATTGAAGCTTTCTTT,CASSQMGQIEAFF
once,TRBV18,TRBJ2-3,TRBD1,TGTGCCAGCTCACCGACAGGGGCAGATACGCAGTATTTT,CASSPTGADTQYF
-,TRBV19,TRBJ1-1,-,TGTGCCAGTACCACCGGGGCACTCCGTTATGAAGCTTTCTTT,CASTTGALRYEAFF
-,TRBV28,TRBJ2-3,-,TGTGCCAGCAGTTTAGCAGGGGGAGGTCTCGATACGCAGTATTTT,CASSLAGGGLDTQYF
-,TRBV5-1,TRBJ2-2,-,TGCGCCAGCAGCTTGGTAGGGACCGGGGAGCTGTTTTTT,CASSLVGTGELFF
-,TRBV11-2,TRBJ2-1,-,TGTGCCAGCAGCTTAGAGGCTAGCGATGGGAATGAGCAGTTCTTC,CASSLEASDGNEQFF